This note documents a single T cell receptor (beta chain) sequence. Its antigen remains unknown. A second PCR of roughly 7 to 11 cycles used a sample-barcoded 5' primer and a J-beta primer mix. Every sample returned 2.5 million or more CDR3-containing paired-end reads. One entry per CDR3 protein results from TCRdb running MiXCR on the 5' RACE reads. The sample has about 1.5 million distinct CDR3 sequences; 42% are singletons. Per sample, a minimum of 7 million PBMCs were isolated. The data are from a study of blood T cells in healthy people across ages. Study-level findings and limits: Roughly linearly, TCR beta diversity per million T cells fell as age increased. When set beside aged donors, long-lived donors presented more naive CD4+ cells and higher diversity.

The CDR3 totals 16 residues. Germline V lookup: CDR1 MNHEY, CDR2 SVGEGT. V lost 7 bases and J 4 bases, leaving 20 bases between the germline ends. Input material: blood. The sequence came from a young woman in good health. The gene calls are TRBV6-2 or TRBV6-3 and TRBJ2-1, with D possibly matching TRBD2 (5 bases). The CDR3 bases are TGTGCCAGCACCAAAAAGGCTAGCTTTCTATACAATGAGCAGTTCTTC. Amino acid sequence: CASTKKASFLYNEQFF.